This TCR beta chain originates from a study of blood T cells in healthy people across ages. Study-wide points: The recorded TCR beta diversity per million T cells decreased in a roughly linear manner with age.

The V and J ends lost 5 bases and 0 bases respectively, with 14 bases between them. Germline CDR1 and CDR2: SGHTA and FQGNSA. The CDR3 runs to 15 residues. This clonotype occurred many times. The antigen is unknown. For the second PCR, which ran for roughly 7 to 11 cycles, a sample-barcoded 5' primer and a J-beta primer mix were used. MiXCR, run by TCRdb on the 5' RACE reads, gives a single entry per CDR3 protein. The sample consists of about 400,000 distinct CDR3 sequences, 45% to 65% of them appearing once. The chain uses TRBV7-2 and TRBJ2-7; D is perhaps TRBD1 or TRBD2 (5 bases each). The clonotype comes from a man aged 55 to 70 in good health. Source material: blood. The chain's CDR3 is CASSQGVGSSYEQYF. In nucleotides, the CDR3 is TGTGCCAGCAGCCAAGGGGTGGGGAGCTCCTACGAGCAGTACTTC.